This TCR beta chain was sequenced for a study of blood T cell repertoires in COVID-19. Per the germline V gene, CDR1 is MNHNY and CDR2 is SVGAGI (reference sequence). The V segment lost 8 bases and the J segment 2 bases; nucleotides outside the gene matches: 9. The CDR3 has 14 residues. Sequenced by immunoSEQ multiplex PCR; TCRdb stores in-frame clones only, minus some. Of over 70,000 clones in the sample, nearly 90% were seen once. This chain links TRBV6-6 with TRBJ2-7; 7 bases fit TRBD2. Sequenced material: peripheral blood. The sequence came from a woman of 80 years or more with active or convalescent COVID-19. The CDR3 bases are TGTGCCAGCTGCCCCTCCGGGACTACCTACGAGCAGTACTTC. Translation: CASCPSGTTYEQYF.